This TCR beta chain was recovered during a study of T-cell reconstitution after alpha-beta-depleted transplantation in children. Germline trimming cut 5 bases from V and 4 bases from J; bases unmatched to any gene: 3. There are 14 residues in the CDR3. The germline V gene has CDR1 SGHTA and CDR2 FQGNSA. Unique molecular identifiers were incorporated into the prepared TCRbeta library. From the PCR reads, TCRdb called clonotypes with MiXCR, one entry per CDR3 protein. Here the sample spans about 350,000 distinct CDR3 sequences, about 14% being singletons. This receptor was identified in a human donor who donated a stem cell graft to a child with Fanconi anemia. The chain has TRBV7-2 and TRBJ2-7, with TRBD2 identical over 12 bases. Sequenced material: PBMCs, taken from the stem cell graft. CDR3: CASSRTSGEYEQYF. DNA of the CDR3: TGTGCCAGCAGCCGGACTAGCGGGGAATACGAGCAGTACTTC.